Below are 6 T cell receptor beta chains sequenced from a single sample in a study of OX40 agonist ivuxolimab in advanced cancers. Libraries were prepared by immunoSEQ multiplex PCR; TCRdb keeps only in-frame clonotypes and omits some of them. Of around 70,000 clones in the sample, less than 90% were seen once. Sequenced material: CD4+ or CD8+ T cells sorted from blood, taken in a trial of the OX40 agonist ivuxolimab. These receptors were taken from an adult with an advanced solid tumor such as melanoma, head and neck, liver or kidney cancer.

The rearrangement joins TRBV6-5 to TRBJ1-1; D gene uncertain. Germline V gives CDR1 MNHEY, CDR2 SVGAGI. The CDR3 spans 14 residues. Trimming stripped 6 bases from V and 4 bases from J, with 15 bases between. This CDR3 reads CASRRRGGTTEAFF. Written as DNA, the CDR3 is TGTGCCAGCAGGCGCAGAGGTGGAACCACTGAAGCTTTCTTT.

The chain recombines TRBV28 with TRBJ1-1, with TRBD1 as a possible D gene (6 bases). Trimming left V 4 bases short and J 0 bases short, with 15 bases between. The CDR3 is 16 amino acids. Germline CDR1 reads MDHEN; CDR2 reads SYDVKM. The CDR3 sequence: CASSSGAAILNTEAFF. In nucleotides, the CDR3 is TGTGCCAGCAGTTCGGGGGCGGCAATATTGAACACTGAAGCTTTCTTT.

The rearrangement joins TRBV11-2 to TRBJ2-2, with D tentatively TRBD1 (6 bases). CDR1 is SGHAT and CDR2 is FQNNGV in the germline V gene. V lost 6 bases, J lost 0 bases, and 14 bases lay in between. The CDR3 covers 16 residues. The CDR3 DNA reads as TGTGCCAGCAGTCGCGCCGGGACATCGAACACCGGGGAGCTGTTTTTT. This translates into CASSRAGTSNTGELFF.

The rearrangement joins TRBV11-2 to TRBJ2-1; unclear D gene. There are 13 residues in the CDR3. The V gene's germline CDR1 is SGHAT and CDR2 FQNNGV. V was shortened by 3 bases and J by 5 bases, with 8 bases between the two germline ends. CDR3 amino acids: CASSFNRNNEQFF. The CDR3 DNA sequence: TGTGCCAGCAGCTTTAACAGAAACAATGAGCAGTTCTTC. Supplemented by reference TRBV11-2 and TRBJ2-1, the full variable domain reads EAGVAQSPRYKIIEKRQSVAFWCNPISGHATLYWYQQILGQGPKLLIQFQNNGVVDDSQLPKDRFSAERLKGVDSTLKIQPAKLEDSAVYLCASSFNRNNEQFFGPGTRLTVL.

This chain joins TRBV11-2 and TRBJ1-2; the match to TRBD1 covers 8 bases. CDR3 length: 17 residues. Germline assignment: CDR1 SGHAT and CDR2 FQNNGV. V lost 1 base and J lost 0; bases outside the gene matches: 7. CDR3 nucleotides: TGTGCCAGCAGCTTAGTTTGGACAGGGTCCCCTAACTATGGCTACACCTTC. This codes for CASSLVWTGSPNYGYTF.

The chain uses TRBV5-1 and TRBJ1-1, with 11 bases matching TRBD1. This CDR3 has 16 amino acids. V lost 0 bases, J lost 4 bases, and 5 bases stayed unmatched. The germline V gene encodes CDR1 SGHRS and CDR2 YFSETQ. This CDR3 is CASSLGTGGSGTEAFF. CDR3 nucleotides: TGCGCCAGCAGCTTGGGGACAGGGGGCAGTGGCACTGAAGCTTTCTTT.